This T cell receptor beta chain derives from a study of control samples from healthy donors and cancer patients. The method was immunoSEQ multiplex PCR; TCRdb's version includes in-frame clones alone and lacks a portion of them. The sample contains approximately 150,000 clones, more than 90% of which appear only once. The V gene lost 7 bases and the J gene lost 6 bases, with 15 bases spanning the gap. CDR3 size: 14 residues. Per germline, CDR1 MNHEY and CDR2 SMNVEV (reference sequence). This sequence joins TRBV27 and TRBJ2-2; D may be TRBD1 (6 bases). The sequenced sample consisted of blood. This clonotype was obtained from a man aged 25 to 40 in good health. The CDR3 DNA sequence: TGTGCCAGCACCTTACAGGGTAACGCCGGGGAGCTGTTTTTT. Encoded protein: CASTLQGNAGELFF.